The T cell receptor beta chain described here comes from a study of CD8 T cells in ankylosing spondylitis. Each CDR3 protein gets one entry after TCRdb re-called the 5' RACE reads with MiXCR. This table holds 25,000 to 30,000 distinct CDR3 sequences, approximately 8% found once. With 1 base removed from V and 2 bases from J, the gap between germline ends came to 10 bases. The CDR3 consists of 14 residues. Germline assignment: CDR1 DFQATT and CDR2 SNEGSKA (reference sequence). As concerns this clonotype: The antigen is undetermined.

Overall study results and limits: Disease-linked clones reportedly concentrated significantly in matched ankylosing spondylitis synovial fluid. A TCR beta motif of fewer than ten highly homologous variants seemed to mark ankylosing spondylitis blood. Earlier literature documents some of the motif variants in reactive arthritis synovial fluid and blood.

The V call is TRBV20-1, the J call TRBJ2-3, with a possible D match to TRBD2 (7 bases). What was sequenced was blood. The clonotype was recovered from a male donor with ankylosing spondylitis or in good health (not recorded which). DNA for the CDR3: TGCAGTGCTAGAGGGCGGGGGCCCACAGATACGCAGTATTTT. Amino acids: CSARGRGPTDTQYF.